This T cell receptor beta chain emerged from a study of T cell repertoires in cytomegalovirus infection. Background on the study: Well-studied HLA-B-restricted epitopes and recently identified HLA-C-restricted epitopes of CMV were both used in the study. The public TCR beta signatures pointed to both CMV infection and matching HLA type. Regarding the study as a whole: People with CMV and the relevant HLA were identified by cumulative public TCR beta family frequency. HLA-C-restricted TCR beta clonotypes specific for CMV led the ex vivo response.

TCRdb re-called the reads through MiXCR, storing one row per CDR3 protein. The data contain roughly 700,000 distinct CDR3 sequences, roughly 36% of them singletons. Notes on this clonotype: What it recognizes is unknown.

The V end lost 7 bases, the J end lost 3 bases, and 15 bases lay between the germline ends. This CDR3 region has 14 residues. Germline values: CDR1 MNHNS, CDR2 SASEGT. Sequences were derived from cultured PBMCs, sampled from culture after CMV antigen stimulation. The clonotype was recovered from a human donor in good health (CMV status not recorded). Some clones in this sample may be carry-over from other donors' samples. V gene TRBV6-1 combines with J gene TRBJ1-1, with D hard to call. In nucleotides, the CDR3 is TGTGCCAGCACCCTGGACCTTCCGGACACTGAAGCTTTCTTT. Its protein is CASTLDLPDTEAFF.